The 29 T cell receptor beta chains listed next were all sequenced from one sample in a study of blood T cell repertoires in COVID-19 (dated by TCRdb to the early 2020s). The library was produced with the immunoSEQ multiplex PCR assay. As stored in TCRdb, this immuneACCESS dataset retains in-frame rearrangements with V and J assigned. A fraction of the clones does not appear; measured against another copy, unresolved V genes explain less than half of the discrepancy, and the remainder lacks a known reason. The sample profile shows around 700,000 clones; 85% to 90% of them were found once. The ten largest clonotypes hold roughly 0.25% of the sample. Sample: peripheral blood. The origin of the receptors is a woman younger than 30 with acute or convalescent COVID-19.

CDR3 coding DNA: TGCGCCAGCAGCATTTACGGTGCAGGGAGGAATTCACCCCTCCACTTT. Amino acid sequence: CASSIYGAGRNSPLHF. The chain combines TRBV4-3 with TRBJ1-6; D is possibly TRBD1 (5 bases). This CDR3 has 16 residues. Per germline, CDR1 LGHNA and CDR2 YSLEER. V lost 5 bases to trimming and J lost 7 bases, with 18 bases between them.

The rearrangement joins TRBV6-2 or TRBV6-3 to TRBJ2-1; TRBD1 matches 8 bases. The CDR3 loop spans 11 amino acids. V lost 6 bases to trimming and J lost 13 bases; unmatched junction nucleotides: 5. Germline CDR1 reads MNHEY; CDR2 reads SVGEGT. The CDR3 loop reads CASSRDRGQFF. The CDR3 nucleotides read TGTGCCAGCAGCCGCGACAGGGGTCAGTTCTTC.

This rearrangement joins TRBV11-2 to TRBJ2-3, with D possibly TRBD2 on 5 matching bases. From germline, CDR1 is SGHAT and CDR2 FQNNGV. The CDR3 sequence is 15 residues long. The ends were cut back, 1 base at V and 3 bases at J, with 11 bases in the middle. The CDR3 reads CASSLVGAGTDTQYF. CDR3 DNA sequence: TGTGCCAGCAGCTTAGTGGGCGCGGGTACAGATACGCAGTATTTT.

This rearrangement joins TRBV11-2 to TRBJ1-5; D perhaps matches TRBD1 (5 bases). The ends were cut back, 1 base at V and 2 bases at J, with 9 bases in the middle. The CDR3 is 15 residues long. Germline V gene sequence: CDR1 SGHAT, CDR2 FQNNGV. CDR3 region: CASSLAPGGNQPQHF. The CDR3 coding sequence is TGTGCCAGCAGCTTAGCTCCGGGGGGCAATCAGCCCCAGCATTTT.

This clone was detected only once. The chain combines TRBV6-6 with TRBJ1-1; perhaps TRBD1 as D (6 bases). This CDR3 is 14 amino acids long. Between the trimmed V and J ends, which lost 2 bases and 0 bases, there was a span of 7 bases. In germline, CDR1 is MNHNY, CDR2 SVGAGI (reference sequence). The CDR3 is CASSYGQLNTEAFF. The DNA of the CDR3 is TGTGCCAGCAGTTACGGACAGTTGAACACTGAAGCTTTCTTT.

V is TRBV6-4 and J is TRBJ2-6; no definite D call. Between the trimmed V and J ends, which lost 3 bases and 0 bases, there was a span of 9 bases. The CDR3 has 16 amino acids. Germline CDR1 is MRHNA and CDR2 is SNTAGT. The CDR3 coding sequence is TGTGCCAGCAGTGAAGAGGAGAACTCTGGGGCCAACGTCCTGACTTTC. Translated, it gives CASSEEENSGANVLTF.

The chain recombines TRBV21-1 with TRBJ1-2; TRBD1 reflects the table's D call only, with no check against the DNA. TRBV21-1 is a listed pseudogene. The length of the CDR3 is 14 residues. Written as DNA, the CDR3 is TGTGCCAGCAGCAAACCGGAATTGACAGAAAAGGCCACCTTC. It codes for CASSKPELTEKATF.

The gene calls are TRBV7-8 and TRBJ1-4; D unresolved. The germline V and J ends were trimmed by 5 bases and 2 bases, with 12 bases remaining between them. Per the germline V gene, CDR1 is SGHVS and CDR2 is FQNEAQ. There are 15 residues in the CDR3. Here the CDR3 DNA reads TGTGCCAGCAGCCCCCGGGTAACGACTAATGAAAAACTGTTTTTT. This gives the protein CASSPRVTTNEKLFF.

This clone has more than one count but fewer than ten. The rearrangement uses TRBV9 and TRBJ1-5; no firm D call. The CDR3 runs 13 residues. V lost 3 bases and J 6 bases, leaving 10 bases between the germline ends. Per germline, CDR1 SGDLS and CDR2 YYNGEE. DNA of the CDR3: TGTGCCAGCAGCGGCGAAGGGAGTCAGCCCCAGCATTTT. The encoded protein is CASSGEGSQPQHF.

V gene TRBV5-1 combines with J gene TRBJ1-1, with TRBD1 as a possible D gene (6 bases). There are 15 residues in the CDR3. V dropped 1 base and J dropped 0 bases, with 10 bases sitting between them. CDR1 is SGHRS, CDR2 YFSETQ, per germline. CDR3 nucleotides: TGCGCCAGCAGCTTGCTATGGACAGTGAACACTGAAGCTTTCTTT. Its protein product is CASSLLWTVNTEAFF.

This chain uses TRBV13 with TRBJ2-3; 7 positions match TRBD2. The CDR3 is 17 residues long. Unmatched junction bases numbered 11, after V lost 5 bases and J lost 0 bases. Germline V gene lookup returns CDR1 PRHDT and CDR2 FYEKMQ (reference sequence). CDR3 protein: CASSRSGTEISTDTQYF. Here the CDR3 DNA reads TGTGCCAGCAGCCGAAGCGGGACCGAGATTAGCACAGATACGCAGTATTTT.

The chain uses TRBV11-2 and TRBJ1-1; D is uncertain. The germline gives CDR1 SGHAT, CDR2 FQNNGV. The CDR3 extends over 15 amino acids. V dropped 2 bases and J dropped 1 base, with 11 bases sitting between them. Here the CDR3 DNA reads TGTGCCAGCAGCTTAAACCTGTTGAGGAACACTGAAGCTTTCTTT. Amino acids: CASSLNLLRNTEAFF. The full variable domain, with the rest looked up from reference TRBV11-2 and TRBJ1-1, is EAGVAQSPRYKIIEKRQSVAFWCNPISGHATLYWYQQILGQGPKLLIQFQNNGVVDDSQLPKDRFSAERLKGVDSTLKIQPAKLEDSAVYLCASSLNLLRNTEAFFGQGTRLTVV.

This clone was picked up a small number of times. This sequence joins TRBV19 and TRBJ1-2, with TRBD1 as a possible D gene (5 bases). Trimming took off 10 bases at V and 2 bases at J, with 8 bases between the two ends. CDR1 LNHDA and CDR2 SQIVND come from the germline V gene (reference sequence). The CDR3 is made up of 11 amino acids. The chain's CDR3 is CANNRNYGYTF. The CDR3 DNA sequence: TGTGCCAACAACAGGAACTATGGCTACACCTTC.

V is TRBV27 and J is TRBJ2-1; D remains ambiguous. The CDR3 is 13 residues long. V shed 0 bases and J shed 16 bases, with 16 bases lying between them. The V gene's germline CDR1 is MNHEY and CDR2 SMNVEV (reference sequence). CDR3 sequence (DNA): TGTGCCAGCAGTTTATCGAGTTCCAAAACGCTTTTCTTC. Translation gives CASSLSSSKTLFF.

This clone was observed once. J is TRBJ1-6 and V is TRBV29-1; 9 bases align to TRBD1. Per the germline V gene, CDR1 is SQVTM and CDR2 is ANQGSEA. Losses at the gene ends were 6 bases for V and 7 bases for J; bases not matched to a gene: 4. The CDR3 contains 13 residues. CDR3 DNA: TGCAGCGTGCGGGACAGGGTCAATTCACCCCTCCACTTT. This gives the protein CSVRDRVNSPLHF.

The chain recombines TRBV7-6 with TRBJ1-5, with a weak D call TRBD1 (6 bases). V lost 4 bases, J lost 1 base, and 20 bases lay in between. Germline V gene sequence: CDR1 SGHVS, CDR2 FNYEAQ. The CDR3 runs to 18 residues. The CDR3 is CASSSHPRGSGSNQPQHF. CDR3 DNA sequence: TGTGCCAGCAGCTCTCACCCTAGGGGGTCTGGAAGCAATCAGCCCCAGCATTTT.

This chain connects TRBV5-1 to TRBJ2-3; the D gene is possibly TRBD1 (6 bases). The germline V gene has CDR1 SGHRS and CDR2 YFSETQ. The CDR3 is 16 residues long. Trimming took off 4 bases at V and 0 bases at J, with 15 bases between the two ends. CDR3 in amino acids: CASSGGWGSSTDTQYF. The CDR3 nucleotides are TGCGCCAGCAGCGGGGGCTGGGGGTCCAGCACAGATACGCAGTATTTT.

The CDR3 DNA sequence: TGTGCCAGCAGCTTTCAACCCTTGGGACAGGTCTACACTGAAGCTTTCTTT. Translating it yields CASSFQPLGQVYTEAFF. This sequence joins TRBV7-3 and TRBJ1-1, with 8 bases fitting TRBD1. Losses at the gene ends were 3 bases for V and 3 bases for J; bases not matched to a gene: 12. CDR1 and CDR2 (germline): SGHTA, FQGTGA. The CDR3 length is 17 residues.

The genes are TRBV19 and TRBJ1-1; possibly TRBD1 for D (5 bases). In germline, CDR1 is LNHDA, CDR2 SQIVND (reference sequence). There are 16 residues in the CDR3. V lost 9 bases and J 2 bases, leaving 22 bases between the germline ends. The CDR3 reads CASNQRLWGENTEAFF. CDR3 sequence (DNA): TGTGCCAGCAATCAACGTCTATGGGGGGAAAACACTGAAGCTTTCTTT.

This clone was detected only once. The V and J genes are TRBV6-6 and TRBJ2-1; TRBD2 matches 11 bases. V dropped 6 bases and J dropped 6; count of bases not matched to a gene: 19. Germline V gene data show CDR1 as MNHNY and CDR2 as SVGAGI (reference sequence). This CDR3 comprises 19 residues. This CDR3 is CASSLDPNASGGRRNEQFF. In nucleotides, the CDR3 is TGTGCCAGCAGCTTAGACCCGAACGCTAGCGGGGGGAGGCGCAATGAGCAGTTCTTC.

This chain links TRBV9 with TRBJ2-2; unclear D gene. The ends were cut back, 1 base at V and 5 bases at J, with 15 bases in the middle. The CDR3 length is 16 residues. The germline gives CDR1 SGDLS, CDR2 YYNGEE. The CDR3 protein is CASSVYGAKGTGELFF. CDR3 nucleotides: TGTGCCAGCAGCGTATACGGAGCGAAAGGAACCGGGGAGCTGTTTTTT.

The rearrangement links TRBV7-6 to TRBJ2-4; TRBD2 might be the D (6 bases). Germline values: CDR1 SGHVS, CDR2 FNYEAQ. Trimming took 0 bases from V and 4 from J, leaving 7 bases between them. This CDR3 spans 14 amino acids. The CDR3 region has the DNA TGTGCCAGCAGCTTAGCGGCGGGAAAAAACATTCAGTACTTC. This codes for CASSLAAGKNIQYF.

This chain connects TRBV27 to TRBJ1-2, with no clear D. The CDR3 loop spans 14 amino acids. From germline, CDR1 is MNHEY and CDR2 SMNVEV (reference sequence). The germline V and J ends were trimmed by 5 bases and 0 bases, with 10 bases remaining between them. This CDR3 is CASSPLIANYGYTF. The CDR3 bases are TGTGCCAGCAGTCCCCTAATAGCTAACTATGGCTACACCTTC.

The V gene is TRBV3-1 (or the pseudogene TRBV3-2), the J gene TRBJ1-1, with 7 nucleotides matching TRBD1. The V segment lost 5 bases and the J segment 4 bases; nucleotides outside the gene matches: 7. Germline V gene lookup returns CDR1 LGHDT and CDR2 YNNKEL (reference sequence). This CDR3 spans 14 amino acids. In DNA, the CDR3 is TGTGCCAGCAGCGTACCGGGACAGATCACTGAAGCTTTCTTT. This translates into CASSVPGQITEAFF.

The J gene is TRBJ2-1, the V gene TRBV4-3, with a weak D call TRBD1 (6 bases). Germline V lookup: CDR1 LGHNA, CDR2 YSLEER. Trimming left V 2 bases short and J 3 bases short, with 11 bases between. This CDR3 region has 15 residues. This CDR3 reads CASSQNRDGYNEQFF. The CDR3 DNA is TGCGCCAGCAGCCAAAACAGGGACGGCTACAATGAGCAGTTCTTC.

The V gene is TRBV6-2 or TRBV6-3, the J gene TRBJ2-1; TRBD2 might be the D (6 bases). The germline V and J ends were trimmed by 6 bases and 6 bases, with 15 bases remaining between them. CDR3 length equals 14 residues. Germline CDR1 is MNHEY and CDR2 is SVGEGT. CDR3 sequence: CASSGLAKGNEQFF. CDR3 nucleotides: TGTGCCAGCAGCGGCCTAGCGAAAGGCAATGAGCAGTTCTTC.

The chain joins TRBV24-1 to TRBJ2-3, with 8 bases fitting TRBD1. CDR1 and CDR2 from the germline V gene are KGHDR and SFDVKD. The junction had 12 bases not matched to a gene; V was cut back by 4 bases and J by 4 bases. This CDR3 region has 17 residues. Here the CDR3 reads CATSEPDRGLGSDTQYF. Here the CDR3 DNA reads TGTGCCACCAGTGAACCAGACAGGGGCCTTGGGTCAGATACGCAGTATTTT.

This clone was detected a few times. The chain links TRBV4-1 to TRBJ1-2; 9 bases match TRBD1. The CDR3 totals 15 residues. J was trimmed by 4 bases and V by 0 bases; bases with no gene match: 3. Germline CDR1 MGHRA, CDR2 YSYEKL. CDR3 sequence (DNA): TGCGCCAGCAGCCAAGAGGGACAGGGATTCTATGGCTACACCTTC. Translation: CASSQEGQGFYGYTF.

The chain combines TRBV6-1 with TRBJ2-7, with TRBD1 matching 10 bases. J gave up 1 base and V 3 bases, and 3 bases lay outside the gene matches. The CDR3 is 15 residues long. Germline-derived CDR1 and CDR2 are MNHNS and SASEGT. The CDR3 sequence: CASSERTGGSYEQYF. CDR3 nucleotide sequence: TGTGCCAGCAGTGAGAGGACAGGGGGTTCCTACGAGCAGTACTTC.